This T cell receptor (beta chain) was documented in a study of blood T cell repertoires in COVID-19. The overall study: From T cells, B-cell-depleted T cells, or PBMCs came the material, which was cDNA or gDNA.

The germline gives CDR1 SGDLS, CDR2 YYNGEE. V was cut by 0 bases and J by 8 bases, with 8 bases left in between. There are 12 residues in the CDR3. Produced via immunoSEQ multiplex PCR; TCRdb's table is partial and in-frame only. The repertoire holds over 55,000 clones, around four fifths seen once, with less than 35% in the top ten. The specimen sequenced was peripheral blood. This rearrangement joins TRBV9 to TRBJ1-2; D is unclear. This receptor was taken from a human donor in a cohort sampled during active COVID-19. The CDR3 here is CASSVAETGYTF. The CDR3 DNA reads TGTGCCAGCAGCGTAGCTGAGACAGGCTACACCTTC.